This TCR beta chain was sequenced during a study of somatic mutations in cytotoxic T cells in rheumatoid arthritis. CDR1 and CDR2 from the germline V gene are SGHDN and FVKESK. The CDR3 is made up of 17 amino acids. V shed 4 bases, J shed 4 bases, and the junction held 9 bases outside the gene matches. The method was immunoSEQ multiplex PCR; TCRdb's version includes in-frame clones alone and lacks a portion of them. Among 20,000 to 25,000 clones, around 80% were seen once, and the ten largest hold 3.5% to 4%. In its sample, this clone was seen once. The antigen remains unidentified. The study's findings and limits: For CD8+ T-cell clonality, rheumatoid arthritis patients and age-matched healthy controls did not differ significantly.

The chain joins TRBV14 to TRBJ1-5; 11 positions agree with TRBD1. The sample taken for sequencing was CD8+ T cells sorted from blood. The clonotype was recovered from an adult with rheumatoid arthritis. The CDR3 loop is CASSPPGQGEKNQPQHF. CDR3 DNA sequence: TGTGCCAGCAGCCCTCCGGGACAGGGGGAAAAAAATCAGCCCCAGCATTTT.